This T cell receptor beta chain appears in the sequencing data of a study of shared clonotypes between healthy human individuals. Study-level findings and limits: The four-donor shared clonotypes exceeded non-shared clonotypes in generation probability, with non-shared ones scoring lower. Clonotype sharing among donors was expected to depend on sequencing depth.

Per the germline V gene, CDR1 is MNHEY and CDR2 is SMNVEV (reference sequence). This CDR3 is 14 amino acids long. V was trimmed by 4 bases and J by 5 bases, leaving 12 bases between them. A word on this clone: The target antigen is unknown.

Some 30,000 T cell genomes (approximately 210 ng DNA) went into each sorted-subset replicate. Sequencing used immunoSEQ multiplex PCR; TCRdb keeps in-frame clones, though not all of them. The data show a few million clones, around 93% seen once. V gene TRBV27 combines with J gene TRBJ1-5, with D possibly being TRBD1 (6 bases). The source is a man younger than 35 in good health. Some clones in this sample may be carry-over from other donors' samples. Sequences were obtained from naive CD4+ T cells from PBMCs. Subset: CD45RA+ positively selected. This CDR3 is CASSSDRSDQPQHF. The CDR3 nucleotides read TGTGCCAGCAGTTCGGACAGATCGGATCAGCCCCAGCATTTT.